This T cell receptor (beta chain) came from a study of shared clonotypes between healthy human individuals. Genomic DNA from each subset was divided evenly over several immunoSEQ plates. Some clones are missing from TCRdb's copy, which holds only in-frame ones; the method was immunoSEQ multiplex PCR. The table lists around 440,000 clones, over 60% of them singletons. This clone occurred a few times. The CDR3 sequence is 14 residues long. V shed 4 bases and J 7 bases; nucleotides not matched to a gene: 9. Germline lookup yields CDR1 SGHRS and CDR2 YFSETQ. This TCR came from a woman in her thirties or forties in good health. Some clones in this sample may be carry-over from other donors' samples. This rearrangement joins TRBV5-1 to TRBJ1-2, with 8 bases that match TRBD1. Sequencing used PBMCs. The CDR3 sequence: CASSQGQGASGYTF. CDR3 nucleotides: TGCGCCAGCAGCCAAGGACAGGGAGCGAGTGGCTACACCTTC.